This entry features one T cell receptor (beta chain) sequence. The data originate from a study of blood T cell repertoires in COVID-19. In the study overall: Recovered status applied to Cohort 3 donors who had two consecutive negative PCRs. It also applied to those with clearance or with symptom resolution. Samples representing acute and convalescent COVID-19 were sourced from the United States, Italy and Spain.

Individuals aged about 18 to 89 years were recruited from 24 US areas. Germline loops: CDR1 MDHEN, CDR2 SYDVKM. The trim removed 3 bases at V and 4 bases at J, leaving 6 bases unmatched. The CDR3 loop spans 15 amino acids. In the source study's methods: Estimation of nucleated cell counts relied on the amplification of reference gene primers. Clones were sequenced by immunoSEQ multiplex PCR, and TCRdb holds only the in-frame ones, with some missing. V and J calls and clone size are given by that table; D and trimming were obtained from the DNA. The sample yields 350,000 to 400,000 clones, over 75% seen once.

The sequence was obtained from a man aged 40-49 years in a cohort exposed to, infected with or recovered from COVID-19 (not recorded which). Sequenced: PBMCs or T cells enriched from blood (not recorded which). This chain links TRBV28 with TRBJ1-1, with TRBD1 matching 9 bases. The CDR3 reads CASSLGTGRGTEAFF. In nucleotides, the CDR3 is TGTGCCAGCAGTTTGGGGACAGGGAGGGGCACTGAAGCTTTCTTT.